The following is a TCR beta chain sequence with its context. The sample is drawn from a study of blood T cell repertoires in COVID-19. Assay: immunoSEQ multiplex PCR; the TCRdb copy retains only in-frame clones and omits some. This table has more than 250,000 clones, around 89% appearing once. Trimming left V 6 bases short and J 6 bases short, with 12 bases between. This CDR3 is 13 amino acids long. The sequenced sample consisted of peripheral blood. This receptor was taken from a man aged 18 to 29 who had recovered from COVID-19. This chain joins TRBV12-3 or TRBV12-4 and TRBJ1-5; TRBD1 is a possible D gene (6 bases). CDR3 residues: CASSQGQFQPQHF. In DNA, the CDR3 is TGTGCCAGCAGCCAAGGACAGTTTCAGCCCCAGCATTTT.